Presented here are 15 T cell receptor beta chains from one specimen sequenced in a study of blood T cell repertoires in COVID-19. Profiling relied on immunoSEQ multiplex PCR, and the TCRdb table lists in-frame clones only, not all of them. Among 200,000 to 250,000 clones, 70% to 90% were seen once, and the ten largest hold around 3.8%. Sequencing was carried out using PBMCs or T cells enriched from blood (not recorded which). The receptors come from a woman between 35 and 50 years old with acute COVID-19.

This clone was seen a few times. CDR3 sequence: CASSPSGAITGELFF. The CDR3 coding sequence is TGTGCCAGCAGTCCTAGCGGGGCAATCACCGGGGAGCTGTTTTTT. This chain joins TRBV7-8 and TRBJ2-2, with 9 bases identical to TRBD2. The CDR3 length is 15 residues. With 6 bases clipped from V and 4 bases from J, the junction kept 6 bases outside the gene matches. Germline values: CDR1 SGHVS, CDR2 FQNEAQ.

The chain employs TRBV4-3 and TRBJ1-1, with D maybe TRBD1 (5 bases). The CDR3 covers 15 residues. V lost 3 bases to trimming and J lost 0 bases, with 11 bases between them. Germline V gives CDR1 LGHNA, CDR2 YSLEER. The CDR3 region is CASSHEDTMNTEAFF. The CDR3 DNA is TGCGCCAGCAGCCACGAGGACACCATGAACACTGAAGCTTTCTTT.

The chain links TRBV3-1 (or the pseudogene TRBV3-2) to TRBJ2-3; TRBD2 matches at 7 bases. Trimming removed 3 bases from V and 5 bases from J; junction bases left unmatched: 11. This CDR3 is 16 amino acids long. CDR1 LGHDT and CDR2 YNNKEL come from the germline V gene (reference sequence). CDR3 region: CASSQLSGGRKDTQYF. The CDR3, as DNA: TGTGCCAGCAGCCAGTTATCCGGGGGGAGGAAAGATACGCAGTATTTT.

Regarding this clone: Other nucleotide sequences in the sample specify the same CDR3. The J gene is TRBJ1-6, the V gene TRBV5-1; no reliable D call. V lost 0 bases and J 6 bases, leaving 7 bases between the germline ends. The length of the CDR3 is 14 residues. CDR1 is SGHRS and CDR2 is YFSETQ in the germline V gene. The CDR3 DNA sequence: TGCGCCAGCAGCTTGGAAGGCGGTAATTCACCCCTCCACTTT. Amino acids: CASSLEGGNSPLHF. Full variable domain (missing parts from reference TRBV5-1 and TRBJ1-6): KAGVTQTPRYLIKTRGQQVTLSCSPISGHRSVSWYQQTPGQGLQFLFEYFSETQRNKGNFPGRFSGRQFSNSRSEMNVSTLELGDSALYLCASSLEGGNSPLHFGNGTRLTVT.

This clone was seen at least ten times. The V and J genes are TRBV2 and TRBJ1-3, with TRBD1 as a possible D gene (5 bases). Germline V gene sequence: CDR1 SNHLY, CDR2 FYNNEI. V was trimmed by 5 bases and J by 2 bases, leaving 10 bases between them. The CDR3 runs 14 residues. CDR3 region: CASSSQGPGNTIYF. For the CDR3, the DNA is TGTGCCAGCAGTAGCCAGGGTCCTGGAAACACCATATATTTT. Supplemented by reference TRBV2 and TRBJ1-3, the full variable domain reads EPEVTQTPSHQVTQMGQEVILRCVPISNHLYFYWYRQILGQKVEFLVSFYNNEISEKSEIFDDQFSVERPDGSNFTLKIRSTKLEDSAMYFCASSSQGPGNTIYFGEGSWLTVV.

CDR3 loop: CASTTRDRGRYTEAFF. The CDR3 DNA follows: TGTGCCAGCACCACTCGGGACAGGGGGCGTTACACTGAAGCTTTCTTT. The chain recombines TRBV7-9 with TRBJ1-1, with 12 bases matching TRBD1. The CDR3 consists of 16 residues. With 7 bases clipped from V and 3 bases from J, the junction kept 9 bases outside the gene matches. Per the germline V gene, CDR1 is SEHNR and CDR2 is FQNEAQ (reference sequence).

This CDR3 is CASSLTGRNYGYTF. The CDR3 nucleotides are TGCGCCAGCAGCCTTACTGGGCGTAACTATGGCTACACCTTC. The chain recombines TRBV4-3 with TRBJ1-2; D is undetermined. The V gene lost 4 bases and the J gene lost 1 base, with 10 bases spanning the gap. CDR1 is LGHNA, CDR2 YSLEER, per germline. The CDR3 is 14 amino acids.

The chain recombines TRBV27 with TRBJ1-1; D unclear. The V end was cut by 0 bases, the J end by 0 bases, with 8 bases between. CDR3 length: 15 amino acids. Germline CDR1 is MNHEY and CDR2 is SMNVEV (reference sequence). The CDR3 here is CASSLSLHMNTEAFF. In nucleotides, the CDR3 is TGTGCCAGCAGTTTATCCCTCCACATGAACACTGAAGCTTTCTTT.

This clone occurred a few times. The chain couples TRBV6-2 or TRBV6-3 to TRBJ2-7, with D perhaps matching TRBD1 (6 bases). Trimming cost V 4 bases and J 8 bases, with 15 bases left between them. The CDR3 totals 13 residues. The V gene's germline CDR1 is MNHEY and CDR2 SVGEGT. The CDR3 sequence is CASSSGTLGKQYF. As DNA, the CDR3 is TGTGCCAGCAGTTCCGGGACATTGGGGAAGCAGTACTTC.

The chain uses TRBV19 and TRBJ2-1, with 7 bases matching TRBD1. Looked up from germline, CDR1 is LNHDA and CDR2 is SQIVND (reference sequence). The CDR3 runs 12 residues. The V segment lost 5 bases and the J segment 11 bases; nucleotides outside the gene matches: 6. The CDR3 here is CASSATQGQQFF. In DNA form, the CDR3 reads TGTGCCAGTAGTGCAACACAGGGGCAGCAGTTCTTC.

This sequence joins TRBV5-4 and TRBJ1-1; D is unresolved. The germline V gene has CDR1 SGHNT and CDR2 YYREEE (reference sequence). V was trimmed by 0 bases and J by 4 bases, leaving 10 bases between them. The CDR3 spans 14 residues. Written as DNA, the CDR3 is TGTGCCAGCAGCTTGGCCGGGGTGCTCACTGAAGCTTTCTTT. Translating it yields CASSLAGVLTEAFF.

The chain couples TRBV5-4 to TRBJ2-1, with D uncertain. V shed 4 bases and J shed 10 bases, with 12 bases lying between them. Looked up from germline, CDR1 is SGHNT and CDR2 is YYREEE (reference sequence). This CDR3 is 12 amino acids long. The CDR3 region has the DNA TGTGCCAGCAGCCGTCCCACGGAGGAGCAGTTCTTC. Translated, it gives CASSRPTEEQFF.

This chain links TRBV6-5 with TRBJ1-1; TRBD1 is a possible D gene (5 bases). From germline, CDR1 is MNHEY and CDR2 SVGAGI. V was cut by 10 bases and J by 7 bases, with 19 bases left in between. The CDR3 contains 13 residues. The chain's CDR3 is CATKRRRDLEAFF. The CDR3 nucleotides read TGTGCCACCAAAAGAAGGAGGGACCTTGAAGCTTTCTTT.

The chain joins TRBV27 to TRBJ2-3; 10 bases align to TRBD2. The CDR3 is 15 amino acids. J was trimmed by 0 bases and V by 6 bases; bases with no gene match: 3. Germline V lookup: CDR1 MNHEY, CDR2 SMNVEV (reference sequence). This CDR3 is CASRELAGSTDTQYF. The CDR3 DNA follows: TGTGCCAGCAGAGAACTAGCGGGGAGCACAGATACGCAGTATTTT.

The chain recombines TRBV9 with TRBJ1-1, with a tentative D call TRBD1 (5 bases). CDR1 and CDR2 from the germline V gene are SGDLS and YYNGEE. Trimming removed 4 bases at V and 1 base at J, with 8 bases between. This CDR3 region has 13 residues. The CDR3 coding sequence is TGTGCCAGCAGCCCGACAGAGAACACTGAAGCTTTCTTT. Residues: CASSPTENTEAFF.